A selection of T cell receptor beta chains follows, all from one sample in a study of blood T cell repertoires in COVID-19. Clones were sequenced by immunoSEQ multiplex PCR, and TCRdb holds only the in-frame ones, with some missing. The table has more than 250,000 clones, over 70% seen once; the top ten hold 8% to 9.5%. Sequencing was performed on peripheral blood. Source of these receptors: a human donor in a cohort sampled during active COVID-19. Each CDR3 is given with its conserved first and last residue. The order of the fields is J gene, D gene, clone size, CDR3 length, V gene, CDR3 protein, CDR3 DNA. A D gene is named only where the DNA matches it firmly. Size tells how often a clone was seen (once, few, many) or the class of an expanded clone, and some rows leave it out.

j_call: TRBJ2-7
d_call: -
clone_size: -
cdr3_length: 15
v_call: TRBV15
cdr3_aa: CATSRASGMPPPKYF
cdr3_nt: TGTGCCACCAGCAGAGCCTCGGGAATGCCGCCACCAAAATACTTC

j_call: TRBJ2-6
d_call: -
clone_size: -
cdr3_length: 17
v_call: TRBV7-3
cdr3_aa: CASSLIHGASGANVLTF
cdr3_nt: TGTGCCAGCAGCTTAATTCATGGGGCCTCTGGGGCCAACGTCCTGACTTTC

j_call: TRBJ1-6
d_call: TRBD1
clone_size: -
cdr3_length: 15
v_call: TRBV9
cdr3_aa: CASSPDRGFGSPLHF
cdr3_nt: TGTGCCAGCAGCCCGGACAGGGGATTCGGGTCACCCCTCCACTTT

j_call: TRBJ2-7
d_call: TRBD2
clone_size: -
cdr3_length: 16
v_call: TRBV27
cdr3_aa: CASSSPLAGGSYEQYF
cdr3_nt: TGTGCCAGCAGTTCCCCCCTAGCGGGGGGTTCCTACGAGCAGTACTTC

j_call: TRBJ2-5
d_call: -
clone_size: -
cdr3_length: 14
v_call: TRBV6-5
cdr3_aa: CASSWTDPRETQYF
cdr3_nt: TGTGCCAGCAGTTGGACAGACCCGCGGGAGACCCAGTACTTC

j_call: TRBJ1-2
d_call: TRBD1
clone_size: once
cdr3_length: 15
v_call: TRBV7-2
cdr3_aa: CASSLSTGIPYGYTF
cdr3_nt: TGTGCCAGCAGCCTCTCGACAGGGATTCCCTATGGCTACACCTTC

j_call: TRBJ1-1
d_call: TRBD1
clone_size: -
cdr3_length: 15
v_call: TRBV27
cdr3_aa: CASSSSTGGGTEAFF
cdr3_nt: TGTGCCAGCAGTTCCTCCACAGGGGGCGGTACTGAAGCTTTCTTT

j_call: TRBJ2-7
d_call: -
clone_size: -
cdr3_length: 15
v_call: TRBV15
cdr3_aa: CATSTKTAGSYEQYF
cdr3_nt: TGTGCCACCAGCACAAAGACTGCGGGGAGTTACGAGCAGTACTTC

j_call: TRBJ2-2
d_call: TRBD1
clone_size: -
cdr3_length: 17
v_call: TRBV4-3
cdr3_aa: CASSQLRQGLGTGELFF
cdr3_nt: TGCGCCAGCAGCCAACTACGACAGGGGCTTGGCACCGGGGAGCTGTTTTTT

j_call: TRBJ1-3
d_call: -
clone_size: -
cdr3_length: 14
v_call: TRBV4-2
cdr3_aa: CASSQETAGNTIYF
cdr3_nt: TGTGCCAGCAGCCAAGAAACAGCTGGAAACACCATATATTTT

j_call: TRBJ1-2
d_call: TRBD1
clone_size: -
cdr3_length: 15
v_call: TRBV18
cdr3_aa: CASSPSAGGPEGYTF
cdr3_nt: TGTGCCAGCTCACCTTCGGCAGGGGGACCTGAGGGCTACACCTTC

j_call: TRBJ1-5
d_call: TRBD1
clone_size: -
cdr3_length: 14
v_call: TRBV9
cdr3_aa: CASSVSGQNQPQHF
cdr3_nt: TGTGCCAGCAGCGTTTCGGGACAGAATCAGCCCCAGCATTTT

j_call: TRBJ1-1
d_call: -
clone_size: -
cdr3_length: 13
v_call: TRBV2
cdr3_aa: CASSLGGGTEAFF
cdr3_nt: TGTGCCAGCAGTTTAGGAGGTGGGACTGAAGCTTTCTTT

j_call: TRBJ2-7
d_call: TRBD2
clone_size: -
cdr3_length: 19
v_call: TRBV23-1
cdr3_aa: CASSQWEKLAGDPEGEQYF
cdr3_nt: TGCGCCAGCAGTCAATGGGAAAAGTTAGCGGGAGATCCGGAGGGCGAGCAGTACTTC

j_call: TRBJ1-2
d_call: -
clone_size: -
cdr3_length: 18
v_call: TRBV11-2
cdr3_aa: CASSPPKARGWTNYGYTF
cdr3_nt: TGTGCCAGCAGCCCCCCGAAGGCGAGGGGGTGGACGAACTATGGCTACACCTTC

j_call: TRBJ2-3
d_call: TRBD1
clone_size: -
cdr3_length: 15
v_call: TRBV6-4
cdr3_aa: CASSTGTGNMDTQYF
cdr3_nt: TGTGCCAGCAGTACCGGGACAGGGAATATGGATACGCAGTATTTT

j_call: TRBJ2-7
d_call: -
clone_size: -
cdr3_length: 17
v_call: TRBV28
cdr3_aa: CAARGSGSGLLRDEQYF
cdr3_nt: TGTGCCGCCAGGGGTTCTGGGTCCGGATTGTTACGGGACGAGCAGTACTTC

j_call: TRBJ2-7
d_call: TRBD2
clone_size: -
cdr3_length: 15
v_call: TRBV6-5
cdr3_aa: CASTGLAGGEYEQYF
cdr3_nt: TGTGCCAGCACGGGACTAGCGGGAGGGGAATACGAGCAGTACTTC

j_call: TRBJ2-3
d_call: TRBD1
clone_size: once
cdr3_length: 14
v_call: TRBV10-3
cdr3_aa: CATCPGQGKDTQYF
cdr3_nt: TGTGCCACCTGCCCGGGACAGGGTAAAGATACGCAGTATTTT

j_call: TRBJ2-5
d_call: TRBD2
clone_size: -
cdr3_length: 14
v_call: TRBV6-2/TRBV6-3
cdr3_aa: CASSYPGGRETQYF
cdr3_nt: TGTGCCAGCAGTTACCCGGGAGGTAGGGAGACCCAGTACTTC

j_call: TRBJ2-4
d_call: -
clone_size: -
cdr3_length: 14
v_call: TRBV19
cdr3_aa: CASSIGDWLNIQYF
cdr3_nt: TGTGCCAGTAGTATCGGGGACTGGCTAAACATTCAGTACTTC

j_call: TRBJ2-7
d_call: -
clone_size: few
cdr3_length: 18
v_call: TRBV6-2/TRBV6-3
cdr3_aa: CASSYFRPTAGPRNEQYF
cdr3_nt: TGTGCCAGCAGTTACTTTCGACCGACGGCGGGACCCCGGAACGAGCAGTACTTC

j_call: TRBJ1-1
d_call: TRBD1
clone_size: -
cdr3_length: 15
v_call: TRBV18
cdr3_aa: CASSPPTGGVNEAFF
cdr3_nt: TGTGCCAGCTCACCACCGACAGGGGGTGTAAATGAAGCTTTCTTT

j_call: TRBJ1-1
d_call: TRBD1
clone_size: once
cdr3_length: 17
v_call: TRBV6-1
cdr3_aa: CASSAGTGVSRNTEAFF
cdr3_nt: TGTGCCAGCAGTGCTGGGACAGGGGTTAGTCGGAACACTGAAGCTTTCTTT

j_call: TRBJ2-1
d_call: -
clone_size: -
cdr3_length: 14
v_call: TRBV10-2
cdr3_aa: CASSGGLNYNEQFF
cdr3_nt: TGCGCCAGCAGTGGAGGACTCAACTACAATGAGCAGTTCTTC

j_call: TRBJ2-1
d_call: TRBD2
clone_size: -
cdr3_length: 13
v_call: TRBV16
cdr3_aa: CASSGTSTHEQFF
cdr3_nt: TGTGCCAGCAGTGGGACTAGCACTCATGAGCAGTTCTTC

j_call: TRBJ2-6
d_call: -
clone_size: -
cdr3_length: 16
v_call: TRBV4-3
cdr3_aa: CASSQEGGSGANVLTF
cdr3_nt: TGCGCCAGCAGCCAAGAAGGGGGATCTGGGGCCAACGTCCTGACTTTC

j_call: TRBJ2-3
d_call: -
clone_size: -
cdr3_length: 14
v_call: TRBV20-1
cdr3_aa: CSASASASTDTQYF
cdr3_nt: TGCAGTGCTAGTGCTAGCGCTAGCACAGATACGCAGTATTTT

j_call: TRBJ2-3
d_call: TRBD2
clone_size: -
cdr3_length: 16
v_call: TRBV19
cdr3_aa: CASSPSPGLATDTQYF
cdr3_nt: TGTGCCAGTAGTCCTTCCCCGGGACTAGCAACCGATACGCAGTATTTT

j_call: TRBJ1-6
d_call: TRBD1
clone_size: -
cdr3_length: 15
v_call: TRBV7-6
cdr3_aa: CASSSGQGVNSPLHF
cdr3_nt: TGTGCCAGCAGCTCCGGACAGGGTGTTAATTCACCCCTCCACTTT

j_call: TRBJ2-5
d_call: TRBD2
clone_size: -
cdr3_length: 17
v_call: TRBV9
cdr3_aa: CASSVGTSGGAVETQYF
cdr3_nt: TGTGCCAGCAGCGTAGGGACTAGCGGGGGGGCCGTCGAGACCCAGTACTTC

j_call: TRBJ1-3
d_call: -
clone_size: -
cdr3_length: 15
v_call: TRBV18
cdr3_aa: CASSPSRGSGNTIYF
cdr3_nt: TGTGCCAGCTCACCCTCACGGGGCTCTGGAAACACCATATATTTT

j_call: TRBJ2-7
d_call: -
clone_size: -
cdr3_length: 13
v_call: TRBV11-2
cdr3_aa: CASSLIPSREQYF
cdr3_nt: TGTGCCAGCAGCTTAATCCCGAGCCGGGAGCAGTACTTC

j_call: TRBJ2-1
d_call: -
clone_size: -
cdr3_length: 13
v_call: TRBV7-6
cdr3_aa: CASTPVPPNEQFF
cdr3_nt: TGTGCCAGCACCCCCGTCCCCCCCAATGAGCAGTTCTTC

j_call: TRBJ1-2
d_call: TRBD1
clone_size: -
cdr3_length: 16
v_call: TRBV2
cdr3_aa: CASSEGRDRANYGYTF
cdr3_nt: TGTGCCAGCAGTGAAGGAAGGGACAGGGCGAACTATGGCTACACCTTC

j_call: TRBJ1-2
d_call: -
clone_size: -
cdr3_length: 15
v_call: TRBV11-1
cdr3_aa: CASSPETVFRYGYTF
cdr3_nt: TGTGCCAGCAGCCCGGAAACAGTTTTTCGCTATGGCTACACCTTC

j_call: TRBJ1-5
d_call: -
clone_size: -
cdr3_length: 15
v_call: TRBV28
cdr3_aa: CASTPTGGSNQPQHF
cdr3_nt: TGTGCCAGCACCCCGACAGGTGGAAGCAATCAGCCCCAGCATTTT

j_call: TRBJ2-7
d_call: -
clone_size: -
cdr3_length: 15
v_call: TRBV7-9
cdr3_aa: CASSLVSGYSYEQYF
cdr3_nt: TGTGCCAGCAGCTTAGTCAGCGGGTACTCCTACGAGCAGTACTTC

j_call: TRBJ2-7
d_call: -
clone_size: -
cdr3_length: 14
v_call: TRBV6-2/TRBV6-3
cdr3_aa: CASSNRATMSRGYF
cdr3_nt: TGTGCCAGCAGTAACAGGGCTACAATGTCCCGGGGGTACTTC

j_call: TRBJ2-3
d_call: -
clone_size: -
cdr3_length: 16
v_call: TRBV10-1
cdr3_aa: CASSEGTSLSTDTQYF
cdr3_nt: TGCGCCAGCAGTGAGGGGACATCACTTAGCACAGATACGCAGTATTTT

j_call: TRBJ2-1
d_call: TRBD2
clone_size: -
cdr3_length: 17
v_call: TRBV5-1
cdr3_aa: CASSLGLGTKSYNEQFF
cdr3_nt: TGCGCCAGCAGCTTGGGGCTCGGGACTAAGTCCTACAATGAGCAGTTCTTC

j_call: TRBJ2-7
d_call: TRBD2
clone_size: many
cdr3_length: 17
v_call: TRBV6-1
cdr3_aa: CASSEGTPSGENYEQYF
cdr3_nt: TGTGCCAGCAGTGAAGGGACGCCTAGCGGCGAAAACTACGAGCAGTACTTC

j_call: TRBJ2-5
d_call: -
clone_size: -
cdr3_length: 15
v_call: TRBV6-1
cdr3_aa: CASSERGIPIETQYF
cdr3_nt: TGTGCCAGCAGTGAACGGGGGATACCCATCGAGACCCAGTACTTC

j_call: TRBJ2-4
d_call: TRBD2
clone_size: -
cdr3_length: 15
v_call: TRBV19
cdr3_aa: CASSSSGRAQNIQYF
cdr3_nt: TGTGCCAGTAGTTCTAGCGGGAGGGCCCAAAACATTCAGTACTTC

j_call: TRBJ2-7
d_call: TRBD1
clone_size: -
cdr3_length: 15
v_call: TRBV27
cdr3_aa: CASSRPGQGTYEQYF
cdr3_nt: TGTGCCAGCAGCCGCCCGGGACAGGGGACCTACGAGCAGTACTTC

j_call: TRBJ2-6
d_call: -
clone_size: -
cdr3_length: 14
v_call: TRBV27
cdr3_aa: CASSTRSGANVLTF
cdr3_nt: TGTGCCAGCAGTACTCGATCTGGGGCCAACGTCCTGACTTTC

j_call: TRBJ2-1
d_call: TRBD2
clone_size: -
cdr3_length: 18
v_call: TRBV29-1
cdr3_aa: CSVEDFAQRGVSYNEQFF
cdr3_nt: TGCAGCGTTGAAGATTTCGCCCAGCGGGGGGTCTCCTACAATGAGCAGTTCTTC

j_call: TRBJ2-7
d_call: TRBD1
clone_size: few
cdr3_length: 14
v_call: TRBV6-2/TRBV6-3
cdr3_aa: CASSYSGQGRKQYF
cdr3_nt: TGTGCCAGCAGTTACTCCGGACAGGGAAGGAAGCAGTACTTC

j_call: TRBJ1-3
d_call: -
clone_size: -
cdr3_length: 15
v_call: TRBV5-5
cdr3_aa: CASSSDSPSGNTIYF
cdr3_nt: TGTGCCAGCAGCTCGGACAGCCCGTCTGGAAACACCATATATTTT

j_call: TRBJ2-1
d_call: TRBD1
clone_size: once
cdr3_length: 15
v_call: TRBV10-1
cdr3_aa: CASSESGTGYNEQFF
cdr3_nt: TGCGCCAGCAGTGAGTCCGGGACAGGGTACAATGAGCAGTTCTTC